This record looks at one T cell receptor beta chain sequence and its context. Its antigen is unknown. CDR1 MNHEY and CDR2 SVGAGI come from the germline V gene. This CDR3 region has 14 residues. The junction had 8 bases not matched to a gene; V was cut back by 6 bases and J by 6 bases. Assay: immunoSEQ multiplex PCR; the TCRdb copy retains only in-frame clones and omits some. Among 550,000 to 700,000 clones listed, around 73% were seen once. The data stem from a study of shared clonotypes between healthy human individuals. Study observations and caveats: Tissues were not sampled, only blood, and their repertoires likely differ. Memory subsets generally showed lower estimated richness than naive subsets. Read depth was anticipated to influence clonotype sharing among donors.

Specimen: memory CD4+ T cells sorted from blood. Subset denoted: CD45RA-negative fraction. This clonotype was sampled from a woman aged 25 to 39 in good health. V usage is TRBV6-5 and J usage is TRBJ2-1, with 7 bases fitting TRBD2. The CDR3 sequence is CASSTTGTTNEQFF. The CDR3 DNA reads TGTGCCAGCAGCACGACCGGGACTACCAATGAGCAGTTCTTC.